This T cell receptor (beta chain) was found in a study of post-analysis software for immune sequencing data (dated by TCRdb to about 2015). For the study in its entirety: The recorded disease courses included relapsing-remitting, secondary progressive and progressive-relapsing multiple sclerosis, and some patients had no subtype annotation. A subset of samples was prepared in parallel using single-end sample barcoding, then pooled and co-amplified after Illumina adapter ligation. The multiple sclerosis patient repertoires were compared with approximately 11 previously published healthy control repertoires from donors aged 6 to 25 years.

Library generation was performed with PCR. For sequencing, an Illumina HiSeq 2500 was employed. To reduce PCR and sequencing biases, unique molecular identifiers were built into the TCR beta cDNA libraries. Some 500,000 cDNA molecules were obtained per 1 to 10 million input T cells, so each molecule approximated one T cell. The same protocol used for the earlier healthy control dataset was applied to prepare and sequence the patient libraries. Samples belonging to the same batch were prepared together, multiplexed and sequenced on a shared HiSeq lane. The original methods were these. Raw barcoded reads were processed with MIGEC, discarding single-read molecular identifier groups before consensus assembly and CDR3 extraction. Clonotype tables were post-analysed with VDJtools, and diversity was normalized by down-sampling all datasets to the smallest sample size. Repertoire overlap clustering matched CDR3 amino acid but not nucleotide sequences to correct batch-related cross-sample contamination. TCRdb reprocessing: public reads trimmed at Q25 with fastp, clones called with MiXCR, in-frame beta chains kept. Rows matching on CDR3 protein sequence are summarized as one entry with the most common DNA and genes. Here the V and J calls rest on TCRdb's processing, not on the authors' analysis. The sample data list roughly 570,000 distinct CDR3 sequences, and around a third of these were observed just once. The ten most abundant clones make up approximately 5.4% of the sample.

This clonotype has a handful of counts. This clone's antigen is unknown. The sample holds no much larger clone one base away, and base qualities are not on file. TCR beta repertoires were profiled from peripheral blood of approximately 13 young patients with multiple sclerosis to demonstrate the VDJtools post-analysis software. The multiple sclerosis patients were children and adolescents between roughly 6 and 16 years of age. The research as a whole found: Significantly higher frequencies in patients than in controls were found for about five TRBV segments, including TRBV5-6, TRBV5-1 and TRBV20-1. Compared with controls, multiple sclerosis patients had significantly lower normalized Chao1 diversity, a finding suggesting substantial peripheral T-cell clonal expansion. When samples were clustered directly using the F measure, samples prepared in the same batch co-clustered strongly, which prompted a batch-effect correction. The multiple sclerosis patient group was slightly younger than the control group.

The CDR3 contains 18 residues, cysteine and phenylalanine counted. This entry keeps only the CDR3 DNA: 54 bases, framed from base 1. At the junction V is shortened by 5 bases and J by 2 bases; bases outside the gene matches: 14. From a lookup of the germline V gene (reference sequence), CDR1 and CDR2 are DFQATT and SNEGSKA. The sequence came from a girl between 2 and 17 years old with multiple sclerosis. Sequenced: blood. The chain joins TRBV20-1 to TRBJ2-5, with 13 bases matching TRBD2. The CDR3 in this case is CSAPDVIGLAGAQETQYF. The nucleotide sequence reads TGCAGTGCTCCAGACGTAATAGGACTAGCGGGGGCACAAGAGACCCAGTACTTC.